Shown below are 21 T cell receptor beta chains from a single sample sequenced in a study of T cells in Graves' hyperthyroidism and ophthalmopathy. Template material for amplifying TCR beta CDR3 regions consisted of RNA transcripts. The HTBI set primed first-round TCR CDR3 RT-PCR. TCRdb ran MiXCR on the multiplex PCR reads and lists one entry per CDR3 protein. Of over 400,000 distinct CDR3 sequences in the sample, roughly 14% are singletons; the top ten hold 13%. The sequenced sample was blood. These receptors originate from a man aged 18-30 years with Graves' ophthalmopathy.

The chain recombines TRBV27 with TRBJ2-2; 10 nucleotides agree with TRBD2. The CDR3 loop spans 18 amino acids. In germline, CDR1 is MNHEY, CDR2 SMNVEV (reference sequence). Germline trimming cut 1 base from V and 7 bases from J; bases unmatched to any gene: 12. CDR3 nucleotides: TGTGCCAGCAGTTTATGGTTAAGCGGGAGGGCCGTTGGCGGGGAGCTGTTTTTT. This translates into CASSLWLSGRAVGGELFF.

The chain combines TRBV7-9 with TRBJ2-7; a possible D gene is TRBD1 (6 bases). Germline V gene sequence: CDR1 SEHNR, CDR2 FQNEAQ (reference sequence). Trimming left V 11 bases short and J 2 bases short, with 10 bases between. The CDR3 extends over 11 amino acids. The CDR3 loop reads CAGGRPYEQYF. The DNA for the CDR3 is TGTGCCGGGGGCAGGCCCTACGAGCAGTACTTC.

A note on this clonotype: A much larger clonotype is one base distant, so this may be a read error. The chain uses TRBV7-2 and TRBJ2-7; D unclear. V dropped 4 bases and J dropped 7 bases, with 20 bases sitting between them. Per germline, CDR1 SGHTA and CDR2 FQGNSA. The CDR3 totals 15 residues. CDR3 in DNA: TGTGCCAGCAGCTACACCGGGCCCGGCGCGGTTGAGCAGTACTTC. Residues: CASSYTGPGAVEQYF. Drawing the rest from reference TRBV7-2 and TRBJ2-7, the complete variable domain is GAGVSQSPSNKVTEKGKDVELRCDPISGHTALYWYRQSLGQGLEFLIYFQGNSAPDKSGLPSDRFSAERTGGSVSTLTIQRTQQEDSAVYLCASSYTGPGAVEQYFGPGTRLTVT.

The chain recombines TRBV5-1 with TRBJ1-5; 7 nucleotides line up with TRBD1. The CDR3 is 15 residues long. Germline CDR1 is SGHRS and CDR2 is YFSETQ. Germline trimming cut 0 bases from V and 1 base from J; bases unmatched to any gene: 1. The CDR3 is CASSLGGQSNQPQHF. CDR3 DNA: TGCGCCAGCAGCTTGGGGGGACAGAGCAATCAGCCCCAGCATTTT.

This clonotype has more than one count but fewer than ten. A clone one base away is much larger, so this may be a read error. The chain employs TRBV3-1 and TRBJ2-5, with D perhaps given as TRBD1 or TRBD2 (5 bases each). CDR3 length: 13 amino acids. CDR1 LGHDT and CDR2 YNNKEL come from the germline V gene (reference sequence). The CDR3 is CTSSQGLRGTQYF. The CDR3 DNA sequence: TGTACCAGCAGCCAGGGTTTGAGGGGGACCCAGTACTTC.

This clonotype was observed a handful of times. The chain has TRBV29-1 and TRBJ2-1; D unclear. The germline V and J ends were trimmed by 2 bases and 4 bases, with 6 bases remaining between them. The V gene's germline CDR1 is SQVTM and CDR2 ANQGSEA. This CDR3 is 12 amino acids long. CDR3 in amino acids: CSVELGYNEQFF. CDR3 DNA: TGCAGCGTTGAATTAGGGTACAATGAGCAGTTCTTC.

In its sample, this clonotype was seen a few times. The chain has TRBV5-1 and TRBJ1-2; no clear D gene. The CDR3 has 15 amino acids. The germline V and J ends were trimmed by 0 bases and 4 bases, with 13 bases remaining between them. Germline V lookup: CDR1 SGHRS, CDR2 YFSETQ. CDR3 amino acids: CASSLAVGSGYGYTF. The CDR3 DNA sequence: TGCGCCAGCAGCTTGGCCGTCGGCAGCGGCTATGGCTACACCTTC. Combining the CDR3 with reference TRBV5-1 and TRBJ1-2 gives the whole variable domain KAGVTQTPRYLIKTRGQQVTLSCSPISGHRSVSWYQQTPGQGLQFLFEYFSETQRNKGNFPGRFSGRQFSNSRSEMNVSTLELGDSALYLCASSLAVGSGYGYTFGSGTRLTVV.

This clonotype was observed many times. This sequence joins TRBV11-3 and TRBJ1-1; perhaps TRBD1 as D (6 bases). V was trimmed by 5 bases and J by 0 bases, leaving 7 bases between them. Germline CDR1 is SGHNT and CDR2 is YENEEA. There are 13 residues in the CDR3. CDR3 loop: CASSDRLNTEAFF. The CDR3 DNA sequence: TGTGCCAGCAGCGACAGGCTGAACACTGAAGCTTTCTTT.

The sample holds many counts of this clonotype. The rearrangement uses TRBV5-5 and TRBJ2-2, with 10 bases that match TRBD2. J gave up 7 bases and V 2 bases, and 5 bases lay outside the gene matches. The CDR3 runs 15 residues. Looked up from germline, CDR1 is SGHKS and CDR2 is YYEKEE (reference sequence). The CDR3 region has the DNA TGTGCCAGCAGCTTAGCGGGGGGGCACGGCGGGGAGCTGTTTTTT. Translated, it gives CASSLAGGHGGELFF.

This clonotype was seen many times. The genes are TRBV27 and TRBJ2-7, with TRBD2 as a possible D gene (6 bases). Germline lookup yields CDR1 MNHEY and CDR2 SMNVEV (reference sequence). Trimming removed 6 bases from V and 5 bases from J, with 17 bases in between. This CDR3 is built from 14 residues. The CDR3, as DNA: TGTGCCAGCAGCTCTTACGGGGGTCCCCACGAGCAGTACTTC. It specifies CASSSYGGPHEQYF.

The table lists this clonotype with a few counts. The rearrangement joins TRBV27 to TRBJ1-6, with 7 bases fitting TRBD1. CDR1 MNHEY and CDR2 SMNVEV come from the germline V gene (reference sequence). The CDR3 covers 15 residues. The J segment lost 8 bases and the V segment lost 0 bases, leaving 4 bases of the junction unmatched. CDR3 protein: CASSLSTGRHSPLHF. The CDR3 DNA follows: TGTGCCAGCAGTTTATCGACAGGGAGGCATTCACCCCTCCACTTT.

This clonotype was seen repeatedly, ten times or more. This sequence joins TRBV3-1 and TRBJ2-7, with 7 bases matching TRBD1. This CDR3 is 13 amino acids long. Germline values: CDR1 LGHDT, CDR2 YNNKEL (reference sequence). With V trimmed by 4 bases and J by 6 bases, 6 bases remained unmatched. In DNA form, the CDR3 reads TGTGCCAGCAGCCGACAGGGAAGTAGCGAGCAGTACTTC. Its protein product is CASSRQGSSEQYF.

This clonotype was observed many times. This sequence joins TRBV6-1 and TRBJ1-1, with no clear D. Germline CDR1 and CDR2: MNHNS and SASEGT. The V gene lost 7 bases and the J gene lost 1 base, with 10 bases spanning the gap. The CDR3 runs 13 residues. The CDR3 loop reads CASNIVSNTEAFF. CDR3 DNA sequence: TGTGCCAGCAATATCGTTTCGAACACTGAAGCTTTCTTT.

As for this clonotype: Given a much more abundant clone one base away, this may be a read error. The rearrangement uses TRBV9 and TRBJ2-1; possibly TRBD2 for D (5 bases). CDR3 length equals 15 residues. The germline V and J ends were trimmed by 4 bases and 6 bases, with 17 bases remaining between them. Looked up from germline, CDR1 is SGDLS and CDR2 is YYNGEE. The CDR3 reads CASSPDSVGVNEQFF. CDR3 nucleotides: TGTGCCAGCAGCCCGGACTCGGTGGGCGTCAATGAGCAGTTCTTC.

This clonotype was found many times. The J gene is TRBJ2-2, the V gene TRBV4-1; no firm D call. V dropped 7 bases and J dropped 6 bases, with 9 bases sitting between them. Germline V gives CDR1 MGHRA, CDR2 YSYEKL. This CDR3 spans 12 amino acids. The chain's CDR3 is CASKAWAGELFF. Here the CDR3 DNA reads TGCGCCAGCAAGGCCTGGGCCGGGGAGCTGTTTTTT.

This clonotype was counted at least ten times. The chain employs TRBV5-1 and TRBJ2-7, with D maybe TRBD1 (5 bases). CDR1 is SGHRS, CDR2 YFSETQ, per germline. V was clipped by 4 bases and J by 3 bases, with 8 bases between them. The CDR3 extends over 12 amino acids. Written as DNA, the CDR3 is TGCGCCAGCAGCCAAAGGGGCTACGAGCAGTACTTC. Translated, it gives CASSQRGYEQYF.

As concerns this clonotype: This sequence may be a read error, since a much larger clone differs from it by one base. This rearrangement joins TRBV11-1 to TRBJ1-1, with D perhaps matching TRBD1 (6 bases). The CDR3 runs 13 residues. From germline, CDR1 is SGHAT and CDR2 FQDESV (reference sequence). The CDR3 DNA follows: TGTGCCAGCAGCTTCCGGGGGGACACTGAAGCTCTCTTT. Its translation: CASSFRGDTEALF.

In its sample, this clonotype was seen many times. This chain joins TRBV28 and TRBJ1-5; 8 bases are shared with TRBD1. Germline assignment: CDR1 MDHEN and CDR2 SYDVKM. The CDR3 is 15 residues long. Trimming at V came to 8 bases and at J to 3 bases, leaving 9 bases not matched to a gene. This CDR3 reads CASAAPGGHNQPQHF. For the CDR3, the DNA is TGTGCCAGCGCTGCTCCAGGGGGCCACAATCAGCCCCAGCATTTT.

The table lists this clonotype with many counts. This chain links TRBV11-2 with TRBJ1-2; 10 nucleotides line up with TRBD1. The V segment lost 3 bases and the J segment 4 bases; nucleotides outside the gene matches: 2. Germline lookup yields CDR1 SGHAT and CDR2 FQNNGV. The CDR3 is 14 residues long. The CDR3 sequence is CASSLDRGAYGYTF. CDR3 sequence (DNA): TGTGCCAGCAGCTTGGACAGGGGGGCCTATGGCTACACCTTC.

This clonotype was detected many times. The chain couples TRBV28 to TRBJ1-1; the D gene is possibly TRBD1 (5 bases). The V end was cut by 7 bases, the J end by 1 base, with 13 bases between. This CDR3 region has 14 residues. From germline, CDR1 is MDHEN and CDR2 SYDVKM. The CDR3 loop is CASIPLGQNTEAFF. The CDR3 DNA is TGTGCCAGCATCCCGCTAGGACAGAACACTGAAGCTTTCTTT.

This clonotype was seen ten or more times. The rearrangement uses TRBV27 and TRBJ2-3; D is perhaps TRBD1 or TRBD2 (5 bases each). CDR1 and CDR2 (germline): MNHEY, SMNVEV (reference sequence). The CDR3 runs to 14 residues. The V end was cut by 6 bases, the J end by 2 bases, with 12 bases between. The DNA for the CDR3 is TGTGCCAGCAGATGGGGCGGGCCCACAGATACGCAGTATTTT. Amino acids: CASRWGGPTDTQYF.